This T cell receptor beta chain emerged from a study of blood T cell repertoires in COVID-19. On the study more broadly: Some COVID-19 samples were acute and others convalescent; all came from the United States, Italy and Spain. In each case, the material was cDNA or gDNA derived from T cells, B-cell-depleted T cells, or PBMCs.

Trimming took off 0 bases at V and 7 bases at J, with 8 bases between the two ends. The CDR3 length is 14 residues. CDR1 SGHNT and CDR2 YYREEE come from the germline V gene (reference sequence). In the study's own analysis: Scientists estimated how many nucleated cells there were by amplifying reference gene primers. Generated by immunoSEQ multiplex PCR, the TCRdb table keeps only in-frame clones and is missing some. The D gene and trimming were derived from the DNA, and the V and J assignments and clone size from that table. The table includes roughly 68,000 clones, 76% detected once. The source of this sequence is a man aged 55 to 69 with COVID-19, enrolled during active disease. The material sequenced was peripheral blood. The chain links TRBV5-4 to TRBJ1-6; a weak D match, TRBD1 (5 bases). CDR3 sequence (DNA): TGTGCCAGCAGCTTGGACAGGTACAATTCACCCCTCCACTTT. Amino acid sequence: CASSLDRYNSPLHF. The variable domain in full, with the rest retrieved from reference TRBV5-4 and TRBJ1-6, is ETGVTQSPTHLIKTRGQQVTLRCSSQSGHNTVSWYQQALGQGPQFIFQYYREEENGRGNFPPRFSGLQFPNYSSELNVNALELDDSALYLCASSLDRYNSPLHFGNGTRLTVT.